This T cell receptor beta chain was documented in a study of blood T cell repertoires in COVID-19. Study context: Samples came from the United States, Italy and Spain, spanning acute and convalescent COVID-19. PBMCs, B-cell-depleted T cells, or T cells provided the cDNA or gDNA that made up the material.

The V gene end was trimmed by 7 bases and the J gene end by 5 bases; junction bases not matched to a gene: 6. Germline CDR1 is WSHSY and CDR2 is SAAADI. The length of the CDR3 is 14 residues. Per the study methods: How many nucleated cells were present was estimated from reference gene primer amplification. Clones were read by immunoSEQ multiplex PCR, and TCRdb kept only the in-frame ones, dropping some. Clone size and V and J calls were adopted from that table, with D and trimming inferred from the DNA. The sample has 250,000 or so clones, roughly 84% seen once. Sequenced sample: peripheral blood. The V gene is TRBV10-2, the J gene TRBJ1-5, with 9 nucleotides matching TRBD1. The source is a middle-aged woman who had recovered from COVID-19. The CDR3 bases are TGCGCCAGCAACCCACAGGGGGCGCATCAGCCCCAGCATTTT. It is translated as CASNPQGAHQPQHF.